This T cell receptor beta chain stems from a study of breast tumors, draining lymph nodes, adjacent tissues. Notes on this clonotype: No antigen is known for it.

TCRdb processed the multiplex PCR reads anew with MiXCR; each CDR3 protein has one entry. Of more than 80,000 distinct CDR3 sequences listed, 30% are singletons. Findings and limits, study-wide: Tumor TCR diversity was below lymph nodes but above nontumor tissue. Findings are consistent with lymph node origin and intratumoral expansion of most tumor T cells. Data only fit, rather than demonstrated, lymph node origin of most tumor T cells. Luminal-like breast cancer showed significantly higher tumor–nontumor repertoire similarity than basal-like.

Germline V gene data show CDR1 as MNHEY and CDR2 as SVGAGI. The V and J ends lost 5 bases and 0 bases respectively, with 18 bases between them. The CDR3 consists of 17 residues. Axillary draining lymph nodes of breast cancer patients supplied the node samples. The receptor was derived from a female donor with breast cancer. Some clones in this sample may be carry-over from other donors' samples. The sequencing sample was made of axillary lymph node tissue. The chain uses TRBV6-5 and TRBJ2-3; perhaps D is TRBD1 or TRBD2 (6 bases each). This chain's CDR3 is CASSHGRGATSTDTQYF. The CDR3 DNA reads TGTGCCAGCAGTCACGGAAGGGGGGCCACTAGCACAGATACGCAGTATTTT.